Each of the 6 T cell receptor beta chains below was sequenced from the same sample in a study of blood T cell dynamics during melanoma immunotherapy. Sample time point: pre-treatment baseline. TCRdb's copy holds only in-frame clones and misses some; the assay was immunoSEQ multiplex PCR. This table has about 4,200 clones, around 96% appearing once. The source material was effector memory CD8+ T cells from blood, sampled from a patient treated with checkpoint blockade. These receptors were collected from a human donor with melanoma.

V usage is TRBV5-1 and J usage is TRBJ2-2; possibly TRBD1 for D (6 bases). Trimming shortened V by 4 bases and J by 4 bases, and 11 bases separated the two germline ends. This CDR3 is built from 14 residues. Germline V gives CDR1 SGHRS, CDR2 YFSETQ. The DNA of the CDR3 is TGCGCCAGCAGCCCCTGGACAGTCACCGGGGAGCTGTTTTTT. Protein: CASSPWTVTGELFF. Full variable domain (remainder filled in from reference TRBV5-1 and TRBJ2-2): KAGVTQTPRYLIKTRGQQVTLSCSPISGHRSVSWYQQTPGQGLQFLFEYFSETQRNKGNFPGRFSGRQFSNSRSEMNVSTLELGDSALYLCASSPWTVTGELFFGEGSRLTVL.

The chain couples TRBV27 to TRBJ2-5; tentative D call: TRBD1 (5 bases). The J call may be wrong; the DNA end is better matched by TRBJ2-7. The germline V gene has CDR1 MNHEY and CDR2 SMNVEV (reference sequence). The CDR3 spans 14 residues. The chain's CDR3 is CASSFVGAPYEQYF. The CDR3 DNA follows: TGTGCCAGCAGTTTTGTAGGGGCTCCCTACGAGCAGTACTTC.

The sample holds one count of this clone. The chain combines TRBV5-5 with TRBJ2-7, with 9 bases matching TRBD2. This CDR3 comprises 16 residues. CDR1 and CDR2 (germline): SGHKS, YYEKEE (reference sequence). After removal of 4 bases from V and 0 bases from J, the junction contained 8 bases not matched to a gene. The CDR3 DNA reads TGTGCCAGCAGCCTTGGGTTTAGCGGGAGCTCCTACGAGCAGTACTTC. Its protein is CASSLGFSGSSYEQYF.

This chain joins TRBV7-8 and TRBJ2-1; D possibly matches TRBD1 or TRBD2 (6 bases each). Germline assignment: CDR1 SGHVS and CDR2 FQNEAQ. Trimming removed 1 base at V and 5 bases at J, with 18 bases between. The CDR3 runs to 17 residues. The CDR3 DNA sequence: TGTGCCAGCAGCTTAGATTATGGGGGCCGCGGGGACAATGAGCAGTTCTTC. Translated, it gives CASSLDYGGRGDNEQFF.

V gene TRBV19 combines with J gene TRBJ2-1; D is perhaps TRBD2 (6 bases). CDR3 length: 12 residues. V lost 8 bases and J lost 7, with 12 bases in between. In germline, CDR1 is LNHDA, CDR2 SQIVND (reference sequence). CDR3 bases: TGTGCCAGTCGGACTGGGGGGAATGAGCAGTTCTTC. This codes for CASRTGGNEQFF.

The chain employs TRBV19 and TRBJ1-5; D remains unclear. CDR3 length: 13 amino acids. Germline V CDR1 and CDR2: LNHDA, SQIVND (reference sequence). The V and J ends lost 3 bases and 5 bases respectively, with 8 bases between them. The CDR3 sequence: CASSMSGDQPQHF. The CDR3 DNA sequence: TGTGCCAGTAGTATGTCAGGCGATCAGCCCCAGCATTTT.